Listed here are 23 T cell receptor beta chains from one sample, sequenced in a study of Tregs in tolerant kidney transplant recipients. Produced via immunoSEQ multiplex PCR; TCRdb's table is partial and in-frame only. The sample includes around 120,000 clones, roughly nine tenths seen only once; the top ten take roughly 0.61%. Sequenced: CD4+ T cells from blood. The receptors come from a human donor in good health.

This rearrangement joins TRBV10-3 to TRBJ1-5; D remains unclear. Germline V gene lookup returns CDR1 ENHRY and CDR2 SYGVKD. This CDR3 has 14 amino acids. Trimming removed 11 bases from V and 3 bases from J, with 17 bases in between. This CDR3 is CAASPSDPNQPQHF. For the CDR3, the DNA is TGTGCCGCCTCCCCCTCGGATCCCAATCAGCCCCAGCATTTT.

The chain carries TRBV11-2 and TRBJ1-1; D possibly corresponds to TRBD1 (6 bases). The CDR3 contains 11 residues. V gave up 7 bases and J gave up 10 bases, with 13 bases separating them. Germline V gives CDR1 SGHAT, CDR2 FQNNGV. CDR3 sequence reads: CASNRGGIAFF. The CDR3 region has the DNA TGTGCCAGCAACAGAGGGGGTATAGCTTTCTTT. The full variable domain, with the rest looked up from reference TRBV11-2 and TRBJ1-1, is EAGVAQSPRYKIIEKRQSVAFWCNPISGHATLYWYQQILGQGPKLLIQFQNNGVVDDSQLPKDRFSAERLKGVDSTLKIQPAKLEDSAVYLCASNRGGIAFFGQGTRLTVV.

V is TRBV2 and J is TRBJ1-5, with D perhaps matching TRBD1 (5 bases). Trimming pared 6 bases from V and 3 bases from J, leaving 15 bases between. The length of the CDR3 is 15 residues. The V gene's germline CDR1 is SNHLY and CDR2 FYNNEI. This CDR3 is CASRRGQGLNQPQHF. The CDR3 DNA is TGTGCCAGCAGAAGAGGTCAGGGCCTCAATCAGCCCCAGCATTTT.

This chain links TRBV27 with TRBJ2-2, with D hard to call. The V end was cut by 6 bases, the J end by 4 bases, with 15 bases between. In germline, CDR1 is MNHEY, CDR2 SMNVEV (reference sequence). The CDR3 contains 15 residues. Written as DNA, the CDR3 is TGTGCCAGCAGCCGCGAGTCCGTAGGCACCGGGGAGCTGTTTTTT. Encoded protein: CASSRESVGTGELFF.

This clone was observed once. This chain's CDR3 is CASNLFARGANTGELFF. The CDR3 nucleotides are TGTGCCAGCAACCTTTTCGCCCGGGGCGCGAACACCGGGGAGCTGTTTTTT. The chain is built from TRBV11-2 and TRBJ2-2; either TRBD1 or TRBD2 may supply D (5 bases each). The V gene lost 7 bases and the J gene lost 0 bases, with 18 bases spanning the gap. The CDR3 covers 17 residues. Germline CDR1 is SGHAT and CDR2 is FQNNGV. Combining the CDR3 with reference TRBV11-2 and TRBJ2-2 gives the whole variable domain EAGVAQSPRYKIIEKRQSVAFWCNPISGHATLYWYQQILGQGPKLLIQFQNNGVVDDSQLPKDRFSAERLKGVDSTLKIQPAKLEDSAVYLCASNLFARGANTGELFFGEGSRLTVL.

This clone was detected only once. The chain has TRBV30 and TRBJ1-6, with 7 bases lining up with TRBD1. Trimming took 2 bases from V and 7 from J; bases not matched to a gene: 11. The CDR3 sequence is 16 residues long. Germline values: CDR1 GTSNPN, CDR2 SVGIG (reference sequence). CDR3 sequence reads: CAWSRRGRSKNSPLHF. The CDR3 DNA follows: TGTGCCTGGAGTAGGAGGGGGCGATCTAAGAATTCACCCCTCCACTTT.

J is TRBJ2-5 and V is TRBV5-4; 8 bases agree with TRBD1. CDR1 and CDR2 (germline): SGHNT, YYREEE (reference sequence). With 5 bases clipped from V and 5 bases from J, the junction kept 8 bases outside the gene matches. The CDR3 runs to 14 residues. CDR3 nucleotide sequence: TGTGCCAGCAGTCCTGACAGGGGAGTGGAGACCCAGTACTTC. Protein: CASSPDRGVETQYF. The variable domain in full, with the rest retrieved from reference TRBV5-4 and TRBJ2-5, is ETGVTQSPTHLIKTRGQQVTLRCSSQSGHNTVSWYQQALGQGPQFIFQYYREEENGRGNFPPRFSGLQFPNYSSELNVNALELDDSALYLCASSPDRGVETQYFGPGTRLLVL.

The chain's CDR3 is CASSPLAGGRTGELFF. CDR3 nucleotide sequence: TGTGCCAGCAGCCCCCTAGCGGGGGGGCGCACCGGGGAGCTGTTTTTT. The V call is TRBV7-3, the J call TRBJ2-2, with TRBD2 matching 12 bases. V lost 5 bases, J lost 4 bases, and 5 bases stayed unmatched. The CDR3 is 16 amino acids. The germline V gene has CDR1 SGHTA and CDR2 FQGTGA.

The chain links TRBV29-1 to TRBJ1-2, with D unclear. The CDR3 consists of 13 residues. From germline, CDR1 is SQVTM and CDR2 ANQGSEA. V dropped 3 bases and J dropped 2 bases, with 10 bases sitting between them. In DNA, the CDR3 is TGCAGCGTTGAGAATCCGGGGAACTATGGCTACACCTTC. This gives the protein CSVENPGNYGYTF. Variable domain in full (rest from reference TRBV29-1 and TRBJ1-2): SAVISQKPSRDICQRGTSLTIQCQVDSQVTMMFWYRQQPGQSLTLIATANQGSEATYESGFVIDKFPISRPNLTFSTLTVSNMSPEDSSIYLCSVENPGNYGYTFGSGTRLTVV.

CDR3 in DNA: TGCAGCGCCCGCGACAGCTTCAATCAGCCCCAGCATTTT. Its translation: CSARDSFNQPQHF. The J gene is TRBJ1-5, the V gene TRBV29-1; tentative D call: TRBD1 (5 bases). The germline gives CDR1 SQVTM, CDR2 ANQGSEA. Trimming removed 7 bases from V and 3 bases from J, with 13 bases in between. The CDR3 spans 13 residues.

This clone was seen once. CDR3 residues: CASSTIWGGGEETQYF. CDR3 coding DNA: TGTGCCAGCAGTACTATATGGGGAGGGGGAGAAGAGACCCAGTACTTC. The chain links TRBV27 to TRBJ2-5; D might be TRBD2 (7 bases). The germline CDR1 and CDR2 sequences are MNHEY and SMNVEV (reference sequence). V was pared by 5 bases and J by 3 bases, with 19 bases between. CDR3 length: 16 residues.

CDR3: CASSPQRVSGGAQETQYF. The DNA for the CDR3 is TGTGCCAGCAGCCCCCAGAGGGTGAGCGGGGGGGCCCAAGAGACCCAGTACTTC. The chain joins TRBV7-2 to TRBJ2-5; 10 bases agree with TRBD2. CDR1 is SGHTA, CDR2 FQGNSA, per germline. The trim removed 5 bases at V and 1 base at J, leaving 13 bases unmatched. The CDR3 is 18 residues long.

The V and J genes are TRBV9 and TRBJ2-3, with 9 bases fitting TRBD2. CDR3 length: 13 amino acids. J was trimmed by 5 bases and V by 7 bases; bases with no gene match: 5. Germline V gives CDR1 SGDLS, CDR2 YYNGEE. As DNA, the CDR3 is TGTGCCAGCTCGCGGGGGGGCCAAGATACGCAGTATTTT. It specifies CASSRGGQDTQYF.

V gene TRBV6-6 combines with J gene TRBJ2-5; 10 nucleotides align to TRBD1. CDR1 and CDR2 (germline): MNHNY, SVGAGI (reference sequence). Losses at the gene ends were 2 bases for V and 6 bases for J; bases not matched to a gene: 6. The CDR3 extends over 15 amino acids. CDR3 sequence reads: CASSYRGQGSQTQYF. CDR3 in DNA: TGTGCCAGCAGTTACAGGGGACAGGGGTCGCAGACCCAGTACTTC.

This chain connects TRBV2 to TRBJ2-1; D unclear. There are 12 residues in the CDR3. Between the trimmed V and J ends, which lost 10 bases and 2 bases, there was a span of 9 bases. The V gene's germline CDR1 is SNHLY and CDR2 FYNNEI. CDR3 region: CAIQPTYNEQFF. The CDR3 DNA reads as TGTGCCATACAGCCGACCTACAATGAGCAGTTCTTC.

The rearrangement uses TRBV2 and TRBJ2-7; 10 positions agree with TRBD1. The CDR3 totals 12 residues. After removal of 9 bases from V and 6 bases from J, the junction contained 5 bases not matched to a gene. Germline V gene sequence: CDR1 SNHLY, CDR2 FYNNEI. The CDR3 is CASTRDRGEQYF. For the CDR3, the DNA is TGTGCCAGTACTAGGGACAGGGGCGAGCAGTACTTC.

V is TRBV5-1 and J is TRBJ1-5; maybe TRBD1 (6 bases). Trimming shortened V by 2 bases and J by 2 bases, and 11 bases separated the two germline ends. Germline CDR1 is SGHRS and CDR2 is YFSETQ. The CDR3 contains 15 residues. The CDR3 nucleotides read TGCGCCAGCAGCTTTTTTGCAGGGGGCAATCAGCCCCAGCATTTT. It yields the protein CASSFFAGGNQPQHF. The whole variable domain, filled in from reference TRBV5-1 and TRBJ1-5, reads KAGVTQTPRYLIKTRGQQVTLSCSPISGHRSVSWYQQTPGQGLQFLFEYFSETQRNKGNFPGRFSGRQFSNSRSEMNVSTLELGDSALYLCASSFFAGGNQPQHFGDGTRLSIL.

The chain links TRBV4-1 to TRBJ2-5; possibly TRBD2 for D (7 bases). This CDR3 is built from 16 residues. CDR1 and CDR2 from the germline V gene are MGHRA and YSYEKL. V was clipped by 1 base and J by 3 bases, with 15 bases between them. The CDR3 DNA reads TGCGCCAGCAGCCAAGGGGGGCGGGAGTTCAAAGAGACCCAGTACTTC. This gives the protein CASSQGGREFKETQYF.

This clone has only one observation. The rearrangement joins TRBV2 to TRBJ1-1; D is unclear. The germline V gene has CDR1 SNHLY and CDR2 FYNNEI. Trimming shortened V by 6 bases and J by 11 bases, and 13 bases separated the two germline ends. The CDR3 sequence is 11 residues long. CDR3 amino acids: CASSAAGNAFF. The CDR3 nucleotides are TGTGCCAGCAGCGCGGCCGGGAACGCTTTCTTT.

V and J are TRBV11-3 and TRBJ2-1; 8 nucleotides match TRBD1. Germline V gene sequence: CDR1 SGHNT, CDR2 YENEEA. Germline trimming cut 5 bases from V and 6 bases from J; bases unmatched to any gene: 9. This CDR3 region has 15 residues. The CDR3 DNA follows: TGTGCCAGCAGCCAGACAGGGGTCGGGACCAATGAGCAGTTCTTC. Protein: CASSQTGVGTNEQFF. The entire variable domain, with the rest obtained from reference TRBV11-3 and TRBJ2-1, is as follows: EAGVVQSPRYKIIEKKQPVAFWCNPISGHNTLYWYLQNLGQGPELLIRYENEEAVDDSQLPKDRFSAERLKGVDSTLKIQPAELGDSAVYLCASSQTGVGTNEQFFGPGTRLTVL.

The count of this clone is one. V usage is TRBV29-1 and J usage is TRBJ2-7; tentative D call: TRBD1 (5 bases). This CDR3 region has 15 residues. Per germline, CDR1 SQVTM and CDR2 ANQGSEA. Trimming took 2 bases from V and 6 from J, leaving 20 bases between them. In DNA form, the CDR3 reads TGCAGCGTTGAAACCGTATTTCGGACATCACGCGAGCAGTACTTC. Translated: CSVETVFRTSREQYF.

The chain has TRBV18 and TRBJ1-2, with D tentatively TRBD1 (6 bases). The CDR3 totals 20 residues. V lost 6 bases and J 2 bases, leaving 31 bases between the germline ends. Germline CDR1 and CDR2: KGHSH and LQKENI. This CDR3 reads CASSHAVLLTGTKNNYGYTF. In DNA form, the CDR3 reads TGTGCCAGCTCCCACGCAGTTCTACTCACCGGGACAAAGAACAACTATGGCTACACCTTC.

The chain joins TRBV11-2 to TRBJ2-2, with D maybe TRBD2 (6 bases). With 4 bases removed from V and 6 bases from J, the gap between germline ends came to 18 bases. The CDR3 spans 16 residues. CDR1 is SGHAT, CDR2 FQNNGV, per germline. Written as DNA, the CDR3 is TGTGCCAGCAGCTCATGGCGGGGATCGCTATCCGGGGAGCTGTTTTTT. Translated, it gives CASSSWRGSLSGELFF.